These 20 T cell receptor beta chains were all obtained from the same sample, sequenced in a study of blood T cell repertoires in COVID-19. Libraries were prepared by immunoSEQ multiplex PCR; TCRdb keeps only in-frame clonotypes and omits some of them. The profile shows 95,000 to 150,000 clones, roughly 90% of them singletons. Material: peripheral blood. These TCRs come from a middle-aged man with acute or convalescent COVID-19.

This clone is categorized as medium-sized. The same CDR3 arises from other DNA sequences in this sample as well. The V call is TRBV7-9, the J call TRBJ2-3, with 10 bases that match TRBD2. This CDR3 region has 14 residues. V gave up 5 bases and J gave up 2 bases; unmatched junction bases: 1. Germline V CDR1 and CDR2: SEHNR, FQNEAQ (reference sequence). CDR3 in amino acids: CASSTSGNTDTQYF. In DNA, the CDR3 is TGTGCCAGCAGCACTAGCGGGAACACAGATACGCAGTATTTT.

The chain employs TRBV2 and TRBJ2-3; 11 bases map to TRBD2. CDR3 size: 16 residues. The ends lost 8 bases at V and 5 bases at J; junction bases unmatched: 12. Germline V lookup: CDR1 SNHLY, CDR2 FYNNEI. The CDR3 region has the DNA TGTGCCAGCGTACGGCTAGCGGGGGGCCTACGAGATACGCAGTATTTT. Protein sequence: CASVRLAGGLRDTQYF.

The rearrangement uses TRBV6-1 and TRBJ2-5; tentatively, D is TRBD2 (6 bases). There are 15 residues in the CDR3. CDR1 is MNHNS and CDR2 is SASEGT in the germline V gene. V was shortened by 2 bases and J by 4 bases, with 14 bases between the two germline ends. CDR3 region: CASSERRGSGETQYF. The CDR3 region has the DNA TGTGCCAGCAGTGAAAGGAGGGGTAGCGGAGAGACCCAGTACTTC.

This clone was recorded once. CDR3 DNA: TGTGCCAGCAGCCACCGACTAGCGGGGGGTACAGATACGCAGTATTTT. Amino acid sequence: CASSHRLAGGTDTQYF. This chain connects TRBV7-6 to TRBJ2-3; 13 bases are a match to TRBD2. V was pared by 5 bases and J by 3 bases, with 5 bases of the junction left unmatched. Germline V gene sequence: CDR1 SGHVS, CDR2 FNYEAQ. This CDR3 has 16 amino acids.

This clone was picked up a small number of times. The genes are TRBV9 and TRBJ2-7; 7 nucleotides match TRBD2. V trimming: 0 bases; J trimming: 6 bases; junction bases outside the gene matches: 15. The CDR3 is made up of 17 amino acids. Per the germline V gene, CDR1 is SGDLS and CDR2 is YYNGEE. The CDR3 DNA sequence: TGTGCCAGCAGCGTAGACCATTCGGCGGGAGTTCTTTCCGAGCAGTACTTC. Its translation is CASSVDHSAGVLSEQYF.

The chain carries TRBV29-1 and TRBJ1-2; perhaps TRBD1 as D (6 bases). Germline assignment: CDR1 SQVTM and CDR2 ANQGSEA. CDR3 size: 14 residues. V was cut by 4 bases and J by 7 bases, with 19 bases left in between. CDR3 nucleotide sequence: TGCAGCGTTGTATCCGGACAGCCCGGACGTGGCTACACCTTC. Translating it yields CSVVSGQPGRGYTF.

Here the CDR3 reads CAWSVLREGEQFF. CDR3 DNA: TGTGCCTGGAGTGTGTTGCGGGAAGGTGAGCAGTTCTTC. The chain couples TRBV30 to TRBJ2-1, with D tentatively TRBD2 (6 bases). The CDR3 runs to 13 residues. The V end lost 0 bases, the J end lost 9 bases, and 12 bases lay between the germline ends. The germline V gene has CDR1 GTSNPN and CDR2 SVGIG (reference sequence).

The chain combines TRBV6-4 with TRBJ1-1; 7 bases agree with TRBD1. J lost 0 bases, V lost 6 bases, and 1 base had no gene match. Germline V gives CDR1 MRHNA, CDR2 SNTAGT. This CDR3 region has 13 residues. CDR3 sequence: CASRGQLNTEAFF. The CDR3 bases are TGTGCCAGCAGGGGACAGCTGAACACTGAAGCTTTCTTT.

The rearrangement joins TRBV6-5 to TRBJ1-2; a weak D match, TRBD1 (5 bases). The CDR3 is made up of 12 amino acids. CDR1 and CDR2 from the germline V gene are MNHEY and SVGAGI. With 3 bases removed from V and 6 bases from J, the gap between germline ends came to 8 bases. CDR3 amino acids: CASSYQGNGYTF. DNA for the CDR3: TGTGCCAGCAGTTATCAGGGAAATGGCTACACCTTC.

This chain connects TRBV11-3 to TRBJ2-1; 10 positions agree with TRBD2. CDR3 length equals 15 residues. In germline, CDR1 is SGHNT, CDR2 YENEEA. Trimming removed 3 bases from V and 9 bases from J; junction bases left unmatched: 8. CDR3 loop: CASSFRLAGDGEQFF. DNA for the CDR3: TGTGCCAGCAGCTTTAGGCTAGCGGGAGACGGTGAGCAGTTCTTC.

Here the CDR3 reads CASRYGQLSNQPQHF. In DNA form, the CDR3 reads TGTGCCAGCAGATACGGACAGCTCAGCAATCAGCCCCAGCATTTT. V gene TRBV6-2 or TRBV6-3 combines with J gene TRBJ1-5, with D possibly matching TRBD1 (6 bases). CDR1 is MNHEY, CDR2 SVGEGT, per germline. With 6 bases removed from V and 1 base from J, the gap between germline ends came to 13 bases. The CDR3 consists of 15 residues.

This chain uses TRBV19 with TRBJ2-7, with D maybe TRBD1 (5 bases). Germline CDR1 is LNHDA and CDR2 is SQIVND (reference sequence). The V gene lost 5 bases and the J gene lost 0 bases, with 14 bases spanning the gap. The CDR3 is made up of 15 amino acids. CDR3 nucleotide sequence: TGTGCCAGTAGTGCCCTTGGGGCGAGCTCCTACGAGCAGTACTTC. Translation gives CASSALGASSYEQYF.

This clone has a single count. This chain uses TRBV7-8 with TRBJ1-3; the match to TRBD1 covers 7 bases. The CDR3 length is 16 residues. Germline assignment: CDR1 SGHVS and CDR2 FQNEAQ. Unmatched junction bases numbered 7, after V lost 5 bases and J lost 0 bases. In DNA, the CDR3 is TGTGCCAGCAGCCAAGACAGGGCCCGCTCTGGAAACACCATATATTTT. It specifies CASSQDRARSGNTIYF.

The rearrangement links TRBV7-2 to TRBJ1-2, with 11 bases that match TRBD1. The germline V gene encodes CDR1 SGHTA and CDR2 FQGNSA. The V gene end was trimmed by 0 bases and the J gene end by 8 bases; junction bases not matched to a gene: 5. This CDR3 has 15 residues. The CDR3 DNA reads TGTGCCAGCAGCTTAGCAGGACAGGGGGCAGGAGGCTACACCTTC. It encodes CASSLAGQGAGGYTF.

The chain has TRBV5-1 and TRBJ2-1, with D perhaps TRBD1 (6 bases). CDR1 and CDR2 (germline): SGHRS, YFSETQ. There are 14 residues in the CDR3. Trimming left V 4 bases short and J 1 base short, with 9 bases between. CDR3 sequence (DNA): TGCGCCAGCAGCCTCGGACAGTCCTACAATGAGCAGTTCTTC. Its translation is CASSLGQSYNEQFF.

The chain uses TRBV6-6 and TRBJ1-2, with a weak D call TRBD1 (6 bases). Germline CDR1 and CDR2: MNHNY and SVGAGI (reference sequence). CDR3 length equals 14 residues. The germline V and J ends were trimmed by 5 bases and 8 bases, with 18 bases remaining between them. CDR3 nucleotides: TGTGCCAGCAGTCTTCGCTTACAGGGTTTGGGCTACACCTTC. Protein: CASSLRLQGLGYTF.

The chain carries TRBV12-3 or TRBV12-4 and TRBJ2-2; tentative D call: TRBD2 (5 bases). V shed 3 bases and J shed 9 bases, with 11 bases lying between them. The CDR3 totals 13 residues. CDR3 protein: CASSLVGSRELFF. The CDR3, as DNA: TGTGCCAGCAGTTTGGTAGGGAGTAGGGAGCTGTTTTTT.

This chain connects TRBV20-1 to TRBJ1-1; D unresolved. Germline assignment: CDR1 DFQATT and CDR2 SNEGSKA (reference sequence). Deletions cut 6 bases from V and 2 bases from J, with 7 bases between. The CDR3 consists of 11 residues. Here the CDR3 reads CSAQANTEAFF. CDR3 sequence (DNA): TGCAGTGCCCAGGCTAACACTGAAGCTTTCTTT.

The V call is TRBV5-1, the J call TRBJ1-1, with 10 bases fitting TRBD1. The CDR3 totals 15 residues. Looked up from germline, CDR1 is SGHRS and CDR2 is YFSETQ. V shed 0 bases, J shed 1 base, and the junction held 0 bases outside the gene matches. This CDR3 is CASSLGTGGNTEAFF. CDR3 bases: TGCGCCAGCAGCTTGGGGACAGGGGGGAACACTGAAGCTTTCTTT.

This clone was counted only a few times. The chain employs TRBV27 and TRBJ1-2, with 8 bases that match TRBD1. With 10 bases clipped from V and 8 bases from J, the junction kept 6 bases outside the gene matches. Germline V CDR1 and CDR2: MNHEY, SMNVEV (reference sequence). This CDR3 has 11 amino acids. The CDR3: CATYRQGGYTF. CDR3 DNA: TGTGCCACTTACCGACAGGGGGGCTACACCTTC.